This TCR beta chain originates from a study of cytomegalovirus exposure and HLA in healthy donors (dated by TCRdb to the late 2010s). For context, the study as a whole: According to an earlier analysis of several hundred of the donors, about 179 million T cells yielded 100 million or so unique TCR beta sequences and 276 Gb of sequence data. A later genetic analysis used genome-wide SNP genotypes for about 65% of the 666 donors, treating that subset as a discovery cohort. HLA typing included class I and class II loci at four-digit resolution. High-throughput TCR immunosequencing, statistical association of individual TCRs with disease status, and machine learning were combined to predict cytomegalovirus infection status. Among some 410 genotyped donors of the cohort, an average of approximately 240,000 unique TCR beta nucleotide sequences was sequenced per donor, of which approximately 18% were non-productive. Rather than drawing on any new phenotypic data, the later analysis identified candidate immune exposures from TCR beta sequences and the way those sequences occurred across donors. Besides the first cohort of some 670 subjects, a separate validation cohort made up of 120 different subjects was used. Every discovery cohort repertoire had been produced on one sequencing platform. An early release covering more than 500 HLA-typed donors comprised approximately 290 gigabases of sequencing data and tens of millions of unique TCR sequences. The T cell repertoires of about 700 subjects were profiled by immunosequencing and related to cytomegalovirus serostatus. In an earlier analysis of 500 to 650 of the donors, high-throughput TCR beta sequencing was used to judge whether each TCR beta V gene segment behaved as functional or pseudogenic. The aim of the study was to test whether cataloging public T cell receptors could identify signatures of past pathogen exposure. Donor age, sex, ethnicity and CMV serostatus were compiled alongside the repertoire data. Typing coverage varied by locus: roughly 620-640 donors for A, B, C, DRB1 and DQB1; around 560 for DQA1; more than 600 for DPA1; approximately 490 for DPB1. Of the 350 to 450 genotyped donors, 65% to 90% fell in the genetic ancestry cluster associated with self-reported Caucasian donors. In a later analysis, previously published TCR beta repertoires from 550 to 700 donors were re-analyzed and high-resolution HLA genotyping was added so that TCR occurrence patterns could be studied. Because of strong linkage in the cohort, five DR-DQ haplotypes were treated as single units for association and clustering. The paper as a whole reports these results and caveats: Across donors, most TCR sequences were observed very rarely, whereas some public TCRs were present in many individuals. The study listed 150 to 200 TCR beta chains as associated with cytomegalovirus. A later analysis found that HLA-associated TCR beta chains were more clonally expanded and had lower generation probabilities than equally common non-associated chains. A further reported finding was that TCR beta sequences accurately predicted the HLA-A and HLA-B alleles for most subjects in the first cohort. In both the original and validation cohorts, the classifier was reported to diagnose cytomegalovirus status with high specificity and sensitivity. In a later analysis, some 17,000 TCR beta sequences were associated with specific HLA alleles at a false discovery rate of 0.05. Correlated functional status among segregating V segments might be attributable to linkage disequilibrium, but an unknown experimental factor could not be ruled out. Several of the top co-occurrence clusters appeared to be linked to parvovirus B19, influenza, CMV and Epstein-Barr virus, according to a later analysis. In a later analysis, the rate of TCR association differed among HLA loci, with DRB1 alleles having the most associated TCRs and HLA-C alleles having the fewest. The presence/absence analyses assumed that sequencing depth was roughly uniform across donors, and that assumption may not be true. In a later genetic analysis, fewer N-insertions in productive TCRs were reported among donors in an Asian-associated ancestry cluster than the approximately 710-donor mean. A later analysis found that most CMV-associated TCR beta chains appeared HLA-restricted, with HLA associations seemingly driven largely by CMV exposure. The only immune exposure information available for the cohort was CMV serostatus. A few of the identified cytomegalovirus-associated TCR beta chains were confirmed in vitro to be specific for cytomegalovirus antigens. An association between a missense DCLRE1C variant and V-gene and J-gene trimming of TCR beta chains was found in a later genetic analysis and replicated in an independent cohort. This cohort had only TCR beta chains sequenced, and the lack of alpha or paired-chain data limited which features could be detected. The authors suggested that the approach could potentially be extended to other disease states and immunological phenotypes. Some IMGT-functional V segments, including TRBV6-2 and TRBV6-3, could not be distinguished by the 87-base-pair reads and were therefore excluded. When HLA alleles, especially DR and DQ, strongly co-occurred, TCR associations were difficult to assign to individual alleles. The earlier analysis of 587 of the donors excluded 15 to 20 rarely observed V segments, including chromosome 9 orphons, because counts were too low. Because HLA typing was missing for some donors at each locus, association tests included only the typed subset. A group of highly shared sequence variants was considered likely to be a technical artifact of the sequencing pipeline. Broadly in line with IMGT annotations, most TCR beta V segments showed up in productive rearrangements about 87% or about 30% of the time in an earlier analysis of several hundred of the donors.

The cohort consisted of fewer than 700 healthy bone marrow donors. At the time of sampling, all cohort members were nominally healthy, though unrecorded immune exposures were likely present. The donor tested CMV seronegative and was one of the 352 seronegative cohort members. Every donor gave a peripheral blood sample, and the peripheral blood mononuclear cells from that sample were used for TCR beta sequencing. The Qiagen DNeasy Blood Extraction Kit was used to extract genomic DNA from the blood cell samples. Trimming accounts for 4 bases at V and 6 bases at J, while the number of junction bases matched to no gene is 7. In the germline V gene, CDR1 corresponds to SGHRS and CDR2 to YFSETQ. Inclusive of the bounding cysteine and phenylalanine, the CDR3 is 14 residues long. The entry retains the CDR3 DNA only, 42 bases that are in frame from base 1. The receptor library was made with the immunoSEQ multiplex PCR assay. A mixture of 60 forward primers for TCR Vbeta segments and 13 reverse primers for TCR Jbeta segments was used in the multiplex PCR. The CDR3 region of rearranged TCR beta genes was amplified from genomic DNA by a multiplex PCR assay. The Illumina HiSeq System was used to sequence the amplified TCR beta libraries as 87-base-pair reads. As for the authors' bioinformatics: Across the roughly 670 repertoires, a later analysis counted some 80 million unique TCR beta chains, 8.5 million to 12 million of which were shared by at least two donors. A nearest-neighbor algorithm error-corrected the raw reads and collapsed the reads into unique sequences, merging closely related sequences to remove PCR and sequencing errors. Alignment of CDR3 sequences to IMGT reference sequences was used to assign V, D and J gene segments. For a sequence to be retained, at least a six-nucleotide match to both a V gene segment and a J gene segment was required. A rearrangement was called productive if the CDR3 had no stop codons and remained in frame with V and J, and every other rearrangement was called non-productive. CDR3 was defined according to IMGT convention as the region running from the second conserved V-encoded cysteine to the conserved J-encoded phenylalanine. The earlier analysis of about 570 of the donors excluded any sequence lacking an unambiguous match to a single V gene segment. An earlier analysis of 450 to 650 of the donors called V segments functional above 56.7% productive rearrangements and segregating when the between-donor standard deviation exceeded 5%. A statistical classification framework was built to diagnose cytomegalovirus status from the catalog of TCR beta chain sequences. V and J gene assignment, in a later analysis, came from comparing TCR nucleotide sequences with IMGT/GENE-DB human TR gene sequences. Using the TCRdist pipeline, a later analysis assigned CDR3 sequences along with most-parsimonious VDJ recombination scenarios. A later analysis defined each TCR beta chain by its CDR3 amino acid sequence plus V-gene family, and excluded reads lacking a unique V-gene family. A later analysis removed several hundred highly shared, low-generation-probability nucleotide sequences to deal with suspected cross-contamination and a sequencing artifact. In a later analysis, a clonal expansion index was calculated for each public chain from normalized within-repertoire ranks of inferred template counts. In a later analysis, generation probabilities were computed using a VDJ recombination model fitted to out-of-frame rearrangements, and the results were checked against IGoR. Hypergeometric tests were used in a later analysis to score TCR-TCR, TCR-HLA and TCR-CMV co-occurrence, with a repertoire-size bias correction applied to the TCR pairs. False discovery rates were estimated in a later analysis by permuting HLA or CMV assignments 20 times. In a later analysis, co-occurring TCRs were grouped with DBSCAN, and TCRdist sequence similarity was added when clustering was performed within HLA-allele-positive subsets. Repertoires with fewer than 30,000 or more than 120,000 public chains, plus five repertoires with anomalous nucleotide sharing, were excluded from co-occurrence clustering. The immuneACCESS repertoire file appears here via TCRdb, limited to in-frame rearrangements. These files lack a portion of the clones; in checked studies, under half of the deficit traces to unresolved V genes, and the cause of the others is not known. V and J calls and clone size are those listed in that table; D and trimming were worked out from the DNA. The sample table shows about 130,000 clones, and less than 85% are seen once. Around 3.3% of the sample is in the top ten clones.

Remarks on this clone: It has no known antigen specificity. The input lacks base qualities; no much larger clone sits a single base away.

Sequenced sample: PBMCs. The rearranged chain carries TRBV5-1 and TRBJ1-1, and TRBD1 aligns with 9 junction nucleotides. The TCR sequence derives from a male donor in good health and CMV-seronegative. The CDR3 protein sequence reads: CASSHGQGRAEAFF. In nucleotide form, the sequence is TGCGCCAGCAGCCATGGACAGGGGAGGGCTGAAGCTTTCTTT. With the portions outside the CDR3 filled from the reference TRBV5-1 and TRBJ1-1 genes, the complete variable region becomes KAGVTQTPRYLIKTRGQQVTLSCSPISGHRSVSWYQQTPGQGLQFLFEYFSETQRNKGNFPGRFSGRQFSNSRSEMNVSTLELGDSALYLCASSHGQGRAEAFFGQGTRLTVV.